These T cell receptor beta chains were read from a single sample in a study of beta chain features in type 1 diabetes. Clones were sequenced by immunoSEQ multiplex PCR, and TCRdb holds only the in-frame ones, with some missing. Among fewer than 900,000 clones listed, 17% were seen once. What was sequenced was naive CD4+ T cells from blood. These receptors all come from a woman aged 18-35 years in good health. Each CDR3 is given with its conserved first and last residue. Each record gives: CDR3 protein, CDR3 DNA, D gene, V gene, clone size, J gene. D genes are given only for firm matches. Clone size is stated in some rows and not others, as once, few, many or a class when expanded.

CDR3 protein: CASSVTGSYEQYF
CDR3 DNA: TGTGCCAGCAGTGTGACAGGCTCCTACGAGCAGTACTTC
D gene: .
V gene: TRBV25-1
clone size: .
J gene: TRBJ2-7

CDR3 protein: CASSPRVLGGNEQFF
CDR3 DNA: TGTGCCAGCTCACCACGGGTACTAGGAGGCAATGAGCAGTTCTTC
D gene: .
V gene: TRBV18
clone size: .
J gene: TRBJ2-1

CDR3 protein: CASSYSISWGNTEAFF
CDR3 DNA: TGTGCCAGCAGCTACTCGATCTCTTGGGGGAACACTGAAGCTTTCTTT
D gene: .
V gene: TRBV6-6
clone size: .
J gene: TRBJ1-1

CDR3 protein: CASSAGLADNEQFF
CDR3 DNA: TGTGCCAGCAGCGCGGGACTAGCGGACAATGAGCAGTTCTTC
D gene: TRBD2
V gene: TRBV9
clone size: few
J gene: TRBJ2-1

CDR3 protein: CASSRGFNTEAFF
CDR3 DNA: TGTGCCAGCTCTCGGGGTTTTAACACTGAAGCTTTCTTT
D gene: .
V gene: TRBV9
clone size: few
J gene: TRBJ1-1

CDR3 protein: CASSLDSRHEQYF
CDR3 DNA: TGCGCCAGCAGCCTCGATAGCCGCCACGAGCAGTACTTC
D gene: .
V gene: TRBV5-1
clone size: few
J gene: TRBJ2-7

CDR3 protein: CATSRGGTSVSKETQYF
CDR3 DNA: TGTGCCACCAGCAGAGGAGGGACTAGCGTTTCAAAAGAGACCCAGTACTTC
D gene: TRBD2
V gene: TRBV15
clone size: .
J gene: TRBJ2-5

CDR3 protein: CASSETPFRELATSYNEQFF
CDR3 DNA: TGTGCCAGCAGCGAAACCCCCTTCCGGGAGCTGGCAACCTCCTACAATGAGCAGTTCTTC
D gene: .
V gene: TRBV9
clone size: .
J gene: TRBJ2-1

CDR3 protein: CASSRGWVNTQYF
CDR3 DNA: TGTGCCAGCAGCCGAGGGTGGGTGAATACGCAGTATTTT
D gene: .
V gene: TRBV7-6
clone size: .
J gene: TRBJ2-3

CDR3 protein: CASSPSGSSYEQYF
CDR3 DNA: TGTGCCAGCAGCCCTAGCGGGAGCTCCTACGAGCAGTACTTC
D gene: TRBD2
V gene: TRBV5-4
clone size: .
J gene: TRBJ2-7

CDR3 protein: CASSLDASSYNEQFF
CDR3 DNA: TGCGCCAGCAGCTTGGATGCTAGCTCTTACAATGAGCAGTTCTTC
D gene: .
V gene: TRBV5-1
clone size: .
J gene: TRBJ2-1

CDR3 protein: CAISGAGTPSGYTF
CDR3 DNA: TGTGCCATCAGTGGGGCCGGGACCCCGAGTGGCTACACCTTC
D gene: .
V gene: TRBV10-3
clone size: .
J gene: TRBJ1-2

CDR3 protein: CASSFLDRAGATNEKLFF
CDR3 DNA: TGTGCCAGCAGCTTTCTAGACAGGGCGGGGGCGACTAATGAAAAACTGTTTTTT
D gene: TRBD1
V gene: TRBV5-6
clone size: .
J gene: TRBJ1-4

CDR3 protein: CATGTGRFRFSGANVLTF
CDR3 DNA: TGTGCCACCGGCACGGGCCGTTTTAGATTTTCTGGGGCCAACGTCCTGACTTTC
D gene: .
V gene: TRBV13
clone size: few
J gene: TRBJ2-6

CDR3 protein: CASSPAGHTYGYTF
CDR3 DNA: TGTGCCAGCAGCCCGGCCGGACACACCTATGGCTACACCTTC
D gene: .
V gene: TRBV7-2
clone size: few
J gene: TRBJ1-2

CDR3 protein: CASSPTPDQPQHF
CDR3 DNA: TGTGCCAGCTCACCAACCCCAGATCAGCCCCAGCATTTT
D gene: .
V gene: TRBV18
clone size: few
J gene: TRBJ1-5

CDR3 protein: CAIRGQGNTEAFF
CDR3 DNA: TGTGCCATCAGGGGACAGGGGAACACTGAAGCTTTCTTT
D gene: TRBD1
V gene: TRBV10-3
clone size: few
J gene: TRBJ1-1

CDR3 protein: CASSLGTIPSGANVLTF
CDR3 DNA: TGTGCCAGCAGTTTAGGCACAATCCCCTCTGGGGCCAACGTCCTGACTTTC
D gene: .
V gene: TRBV27
clone size: .
J gene: TRBJ2-6

CDR3 protein: CASSSSLPVEQFF
CDR3 DNA: TGCGCCAGCAGCTCCTCGCTCCCCGTAGAGCAGTTCTTC
D gene: .
V gene: TRBV5-1
clone size: .
J gene: TRBJ2-1

CDR3 protein: CASRVCQETQYF
CDR3 DNA: TGCGCCAGCAGGGTCTGCCAAGAGACCCAGTACTTC
D gene: .
V gene: TRBV23-1
clone size: many
J gene: TRBJ2-5

CDR3 protein: CASSPVNTGELFF
CDR3 DNA: TGTGCCAGCAGCCCAGTTAACACCGGGGAGCTGTTTTTT
D gene: .
V gene: TRBV5-6
clone size: .
J gene: TRBJ2-2

CDR3 protein: CASSLLGRAGGNEQFF
CDR3 DNA: TGTGCCAGCAGCTTACTTGGGAGGGCCGGGGGGAATGAGCAGTTCTTC
D gene: TRBD2
V gene: TRBV7-2
clone size: few
J gene: TRBJ2-1

CDR3 protein: CASSEVSGDYGYTF
CDR3 DNA: TGTGCCAGCAGTGAAGTTTCAGGGGACTATGGCTACACCTTC
D gene: .
V gene: TRBV2
clone size: few
J gene: TRBJ1-2

CDR3 protein: CASMVHDQVRGYTF
CDR3 DNA: TGTGCCAGCATGGTCCACGATCAAGTGCGCGGCTACACCTTC
D gene: .
V gene: TRBV28
clone size: few
J gene: TRBJ1-2

CDR3 protein: CASSYSEGQPFYGYTF
CDR3 DNA: TGTGCCAGCAGTTACTCGGAGGGACAGCCTTTCTATGGCTACACCTTC
D gene: TRBD1
V gene: TRBV6-5
clone size: few
J gene: TRBJ1-2

CDR3 protein: CASRRPNTGELFF
CDR3 DNA: TGTGCCAGCAGGCGGCCGAACACCGGGGAGCTGTTTTTT
D gene: .
V gene: TRBV6-5
clone size: few
J gene: TRBJ2-2

CDR3 protein: CASSYSNRGSTEAFF
CDR3 DNA: TGTGCCAGCAGTTACTCGAATCGGGGATCCACTGAAGCTTTCTTT
D gene: .
V gene: TRBV6-5
clone size: .
J gene: TRBJ1-1

CDR3 protein: CASSFGTGVNIQYF
CDR3 DNA: TGTGCCAGCAGTTTCGGGACAGGGGTGAACATTCAGTACTTC
D gene: TRBD1
V gene: TRBV6-1
clone size: .
J gene: TRBJ2-4

CDR3 protein: CASSLWENTEAFF
CDR3 DNA: TGTGCCAGCAGTTTATGGGAGAACACTGAAGCTTTCTTT
D gene: .
V gene: TRBV27
clone size: .
J gene: TRBJ1-1

CDR3 protein: CASSPSLEKLFF
CDR3 DNA: TGTGCCAGCTCACCATCGCTTGAAAAACTGTTTTTT
D gene: .
V gene: TRBV18
clone size: few
J gene: TRBJ1-4

CDR3 protein: CASSFSGGYTGELFF
CDR3 DNA: TGTGCCAGCAGTTTTTCCGGAGGGTATACCGGGGAGCTGTTTTTT
D gene: .
V gene: TRBV28
clone size: .
J gene: TRBJ2-2

CDR3 protein: CASSSSGMQETQYF
CDR3 DNA: TGTGCCAGCAGCTCTTCAGGGATGCAAGAGACCCAGTACTTC
D gene: .
V gene: TRBV7-9
clone size: few
J gene: TRBJ2-5

CDR3 protein: CASSFPGGGADTQYF
CDR3 DNA: TGTGCCAGCAGTTTCCCCGGTGGGGGGGCAGATACGCAGTATTTT
D gene: TRBD2
V gene: TRBV28
clone size: .
J gene: TRBJ2-3

CDR3 protein: CASSRIGTEQETQYF
CDR3 DNA: TGTGCCAGCAGCCGAATCGGGACAGAGCAAGAGACCCAGTACTTC
D gene: TRBD1
V gene: TRBV5-6
clone size: few
J gene: TRBJ2-5

CDR3 protein: CASSPSWLAGNTIYF
CDR3 DNA: TGTGCCAGCAGTCCCTCATGGCTAGCTGGAAACACCATATATTTT
D gene: .
V gene: TRBV27
clone size: .
J gene: TRBJ1-3

CDR3 protein: CASRKREGSYEQYF
CDR3 DNA: TGTGCCAGCAGAAAGCGGGAGGGGTCCTACGAGCAGTACTTC
D gene: TRBD2
V gene: TRBV6-5
clone size: few
J gene: TRBJ2-7

CDR3 protein: CASSLEGFDEQFF
CDR3 DNA: TGCGCCAGCAGCTTGGAGGGGTTCGATGAGCAGTTCTTC
D gene: .
V gene: TRBV5-1
clone size: .
J gene: TRBJ2-1

CDR3 protein: CASSMSTTNEKLFF
CDR3 DNA: TGTGCCAGTAGTATGTCAACAACTAATGAAAAACTGTTTTTT
D gene: .
V gene: TRBV19
clone size: .
J gene: TRBJ1-4

CDR3 protein: CASRLGQPSDTQYF
CDR3 DNA: TGTGCCAGCAGGTTAGGACAGCCATCTGATACGCAGTATTTT
D gene: .
V gene: TRBV2
clone size: .
J gene: TRBJ2-3

CDR3 protein: CASSVGGLAGVKWRGEQFF
CDR3 DNA: TGTGCCAGCAGCGTCGGTGGACTAGCGGGAGTAAAGTGGAGGGGTGAGCAGTTCTTC
D gene: TRBD2
V gene: TRBV9
clone size: .
J gene: TRBJ2-1

CDR3 protein: CASSQSGSDPYEQYF
CDR3 DNA: TGTGCCAGCAGTCAAAGCGGGAGCGACCCCTACGAGCAGTACTTC
D gene: TRBD2
V gene: TRBV27
clone size: few
J gene: TRBJ2-7

CDR3 protein: CASSALSNTEAFF
CDR3 DNA: TGTGCCAGCTCAGCGCTTTCGAACACTGAAGCTTTCTTT
D gene: .
V gene: TRBV18
clone size: few
J gene: TRBJ1-1

CDR3 protein: CASSSDRNNEQFF
CDR3 DNA: TGCGCCAGCTCCTCCGACAGAAACAATGAGCAGTTCTTC
D gene: .
V gene: TRBV10-2
clone size: few
J gene: TRBJ2-1

CDR3 protein: CASSEEAGGSNEQFF
CDR3 DNA: TGTGCCAGCAGTGAAGAAGCGGGAGGGTCCAATGAGCAGTTCTTC
D gene: TRBD2
V gene: TRBV2
clone size: .
J gene: TRBJ2-1

CDR3 protein: CASSPLGISRTDTQYF
CDR3 DNA: TGTGCCAGCAGTCCACTCGGGATCTCTCGCACAGATACGCAGTATTTT
D gene: .
V gene: TRBV28
clone size: few
J gene: TRBJ2-3

CDR3 protein: CASSNGYEQYF
CDR3 DNA: TGTGCCAGCAGTAACGGGTACGAGCAGTACTTC
D gene: .
V gene: TRBV6-5
clone size: few
J gene: TRBJ2-7

CDR3 protein: CASSPPGQTFRQPQHF
CDR3 DNA: TGTGCCAGCAGTCCCCCGGGACAGACTTTCAGACAGCCCCAGCATTTT
D gene: TRBD1
V gene: TRBV28
clone size: .
J gene: TRBJ1-5

CDR3 protein: CASSPTPLAGYSGANVLTF
CDR3 DNA: TGTGCCAGCAGCCCAACCCCACTAGCGGGTTACTCTGGGGCCAACGTCCTGACTTTC
D gene: TRBD2
V gene: TRBV7-3
clone size: few
J gene: TRBJ2-6

CDR3 protein: CASSVGGEDTQYF
CDR3 DNA: TGTGCCAGCAGCGTGGGGGGAGAAGATACGCAGTATTTT
D gene: .
V gene: TRBV9
clone size: .
J gene: TRBJ2-3

CDR3 protein: CASSPETVAEQYF
CDR3 DNA: TGTGCCAGCTCACCAGAGACAGTCGCCGAGCAGTACTTC
D gene: .
V gene: TRBV18
clone size: .
J gene: TRBJ2-7

CDR3 protein: CASSYQAGGGRETQYF
CDR3 DNA: TGCGCCAGCAGCTACCAAGCGGGAGGGGGTCGAGAGACCCAGTACTTC
D gene: TRBD2
V gene: TRBV4-1
clone size: .
J gene: TRBJ2-5

CDR3 protein: CSVGGGRYGYTF
CDR3 DNA: TGCAGCGTTGGGGGGGGCAGGTATGGCTACACCTTC
D gene: .
V gene: TRBV29-1
clone size: few
J gene: TRBJ1-2

CDR3 protein: CASKTGWLDYGYTF
CDR3 DNA: TGTGCCAGCAAAACAGGGTGGTTAGACTATGGCTACACCTTC
D gene: .
V gene: TRBV27
clone size: .
J gene: TRBJ1-2

CDR3 protein: CASVRERSSGNTIYF
CDR3 DNA: TGTGCCAGCGTCAGGGAAAGGTCTTCTGGAAACACCATATATTTT
D gene: .
V gene: TRBV2
clone size: once
J gene: TRBJ1-3

CDR3 protein: CASRSGQGIYEQYF
CDR3 DNA: TGTGCCAGCAGATCGGGACAGGGGATTTACGAGCAGTACTTC
D gene: TRBD1
V gene: TRBV6-5
clone size: .
J gene: TRBJ2-7

CDR3 protein: CASSLRLTDTDTQYF
CDR3 DNA: TGTGCCAGCAGCCTACGACTGACGGACACAGATACGCAGTATTTT
D gene: .
V gene: TRBV7-9
clone size: few
J gene: TRBJ2-3

CDR3 protein: CASSYTTSGSPETQYF
CDR3 DNA: TGTGCCAGCAGTTACACGACTAGCGGGAGTCCGGAGACCCAGTACTTC
D gene: TRBD2
V gene: TRBV6-5
clone size: .
J gene: TRBJ2-5

CDR3 protein: CASSERTSFSDTQYF
CDR3 DNA: TGTGCCAGCAGTGAAAGGACTAGCTTCTCAGATACGCAGTATTTT
D gene: TRBD2
V gene: TRBV6-1
clone size: .
J gene: TRBJ2-3